Below are 21 T cell receptor beta chains sequenced from a single sample in a study of T cell repertoires in cytomegalovirus infection. TCRdb re-derived calls from the reads in MiXCR, one entry per CDR3 protein. The profile shows roughly 180,000 distinct CDR3 sequences, 28% of them singletons. Material for sequencing was PBMCs. These receptors originate from a human donor in good health (CMV status not recorded). Some clones in this sample may be carry-over from other donors' samples.

This clonotype came up many times. The gene calls are TRBV7-2 and TRBJ1-2; no firm D call. Germline V gives CDR1 SGHTA, CDR2 FQGNSA. CDR3 length equals 14 residues. The V and J ends lost 5 bases and 0 bases respectively, with 10 bases between them. CDR3 DNA: TGTGCCAGCAGCGCACATGGCGCTAACTATGGCTACACCTTC. This gives the protein CASSAHGANYGYTF.

The J gene is TRBJ2-2, the V gene TRBV7-9; D gene uncertain. Germline CDR1 reads SEHNR; CDR2 reads FQNEAQ (reference sequence). V lost 3 bases, J lost 7 bases, and 12 bases lay in between. CDR3 length equals 14 residues. The CDR3 DNA follows: TGTGCCAGCAGCTTGGGGATGAACCTCGGGGAGCTGTTTTTT. The encoded protein is CASSLGMNLGELFF.

The J gene is TRBJ2-7, the V gene TRBV2, with a possible D match to TRBD2 (6 bases). CDR3 length: 13 residues. Germline CDR1 is SNHLY and CDR2 is FYNNEI. V shed 6 bases and J shed 5 bases, with 14 bases lying between them. CDR3 sequence: CASRYQGGHEQYF. CDR3 nucleotide sequence: TGTGCCAGCAGGTACCAGGGAGGCCACGAGCAGTACTTC. The whole variable domain, filled in from reference TRBV2 and TRBJ2-7, reads EPEVTQTPSHQVTQMGQEVILRCVPISNHLYFYWYRQILGQKVEFLVSFYNNEISEKSEIFDDQFSVERPDGSNFTLKIRSTKLEDSAMYFCASRYQGGHEQYFGPGTRLTVT.

The chain employs TRBV20-1 and TRBJ1-2, with TRBD1 identical over 8 bases. The CDR3 has 14 amino acids. With V trimmed by 4 bases and J by 3 bases, 7 bases remained unmatched. Per germline, CDR1 DFQATT and CDR2 SNEGSKA (reference sequence). The CDR3 spells CSAIPGTGDYGYTF. The CDR3 DNA reads as TGCAGTGCTATCCCCGGGACAGGAGACTATGGCTACACCTTC.

The chain uses TRBV20-1 and TRBJ1-1, with D possibly being TRBD1 (5 bases). Looked up from germline, CDR1 is DFQATT and CDR2 is SNEGSKA (reference sequence). The CDR3 loop spans 14 amino acids. Trimming cost V 0 bases and J 8 bases, with 16 bases left between them. This CDR3 reads CSARDHLKGYEAFF. The CDR3 DNA is TGCAGTGCTAGAGATCATCTTAAGGGGTACGAAGCTTTCTTT.

The table lists this clonotype with a few counts. The rearrangement joins TRBV29-1 to TRBJ1-1; TRBD1 matches at 9 bases. The J segment lost 3 bases and the V segment lost 4 bases, leaving 6 bases of the junction unmatched. In germline, CDR1 is SQVTM, CDR2 ANQGSEA. This CDR3 comprises 14 residues. The CDR3 coding sequence is TGCAGCGTTGCGGGACAGGGTATGGACACTGAAGCTTTCTTT. It encodes CSVAGQGMDTEAFF.

This clonotype was observed a few times. The J gene is TRBJ1-2, the V gene TRBV6-6; no reliable D call. Trimming stripped 0 bases from V and 6 bases from J, with 5 bases between. Germline-derived CDR1 and CDR2 are MNHNY and SVGAGI (reference sequence). There are 12 residues in the CDR3. The CDR3 bases are TGTGCCAGCAGTTACTCCACAGATGGCTACACCTTC. Translation gives CASSYSTDGYTF.

The gene calls are TRBV7-9 and TRBJ1-1; 7 nucleotides line up with TRBD1. Per germline, CDR1 SEHNR and CDR2 FQNEAQ (reference sequence). The CDR3 extends over 12 amino acids. The J segment lost 5 bases and the V segment lost 10 bases, leaving 7 bases of the junction unmatched. CDR3 sequence (DNA): TGTGCCATCGACAGGGCGGAAACTGAAGCTTTCTTT. Its translation is CAIDRAETEAFF.

The table lists this clonotype with many counts. The V call is TRBV7-2, the J call TRBJ2-3; D ambiguous. Trimming shortened V by 4 bases and J by 4 bases, and 12 bases separated the two germline ends. The V gene's germline CDR1 is SGHTA and CDR2 FQGNSA. The CDR3 sequence is 14 residues long. The CDR3 spells CASSSNEVADTQYF. As DNA, the CDR3 is TGTGCCAGCAGCTCTAATGAAGTCGCAGATACGCAGTATTTT.

The CDR3 region has the DNA TGTGCCAGCAGCTCACTCAGGGCCTACGAGCAGTACTTC. Translating gives CASSSLRAYEQYF. The chain is built from TRBV11-2 and TRBJ2-7; weak D call: TRBD1 (5 bases). V was cut by 4 bases and J by 2 bases, with 9 bases left in between. The CDR3 totals 13 residues. Germline CDR1 reads SGHAT; CDR2 reads FQNNGV.

This clonotype came up a few times. This chain joins TRBV5-1 and TRBJ1-1, with a tentative D call TRBD1 (5 bases). V was cut by 4 bases and J by 3 bases, with 16 bases left in between. This CDR3 region has 15 residues. CDR1 SGHRS and CDR2 YFSETQ come from the germline V gene. The CDR3 is CASSVGRGGDTEAFF. In DNA form, the CDR3 reads TGCGCCAGCAGCGTGGGAAGGGGAGGTGACACTGAAGCTTTCTTT.

The V call is TRBV3-1, the J call TRBJ1-1; D remains unclear. Trimming removed 1 base at V and 11 bases at J, with 14 bases between. The CDR3 sequence is 13 residues long. Germline V lookup: CDR1 LGHDT, CDR2 YNNKEL (reference sequence). Written as DNA, the CDR3 is TGTGCCAGCAGCCAAGGTGGAGGGTCTAGGGCTTTCTTT. The encoded protein is CASSQGGGSRAFF.

The chain has TRBV7-9 and TRBJ2-2, with TRBD1 matching 9 bases. The CDR3 sequence is 16 residues long. V dropped 5 bases and J dropped 1; count of bases not matched to a gene: 5. Germline values: CDR1 SEHNR, CDR2 FQNEAQ (reference sequence). For the CDR3, the DNA is TGTGCCAGCAGCCCGGACAGGGGACAGAACACCGGGGAGCTGTTTTTT. Residues: CASSPDRGQNTGELFF. Using reference TRBV7-9 and TRBJ2-2 for the parts outside the CDR3, the full variable domain is DTGVSQNPRHKITKRGQNVTFRCDPISEHNRLYWYRQTLGQGPEFLTYFQNEAQLEKSRLLSDRFSAERPKGSFSTLEIQRTEQGDSAMYLCASSPDRGQNTGELFFGEGSRLTVL.

The rearrangement joins TRBV4-2 to TRBJ1-2; the D is unclear. The CDR3 is 15 amino acids. The germline V and J ends were trimmed by 0 bases and 1 base, with 9 bases remaining between them. CDR1 LGHNA and CDR2 YNFKEQ come from the germline V gene. CDR3 DNA sequence: TGTGCCAGCAGCCAAGAGGCAACAGTTAACTATGGCTACACCTTC. Amino acids: CASSQEATVNYGYTF.

The chain joins TRBV7-8 to TRBJ2-7; D is unresolved. The germline V and J ends were trimmed by 1 base and 0 bases, with 7 bases remaining between them. From germline, CDR1 is SGHVS and CDR2 FQNEAQ. The CDR3 is 14 amino acids. The CDR3, as DNA: TGTGCCAGCAGCTTAGAGGAGAACTCCTACGAGCAGTACTTC. This translates into CASSLEENSYEQYF.

This clonotype was recorded at least ten times. The chain joins TRBV2 to TRBJ2-1, with D possibly being TRBD1 (6 bases). Germline CDR1 reads SNHLY; CDR2 reads FYNNEI. The CDR3 covers 15 residues. Trimming left V 8 bases short and J 0 bases short, with 14 bases between. CDR3 protein: CASGTFRSSYNEQFF. Here the CDR3 DNA reads TGTGCCAGCGGGACATTTCGTAGCTCCTACAATGAGCAGTTCTTC.

The V gene is TRBV4-1, the J gene TRBJ2-2; tentatively, D is TRBD1 (5 bases). The V gene lost 0 bases and the J gene lost 2 bases, with 13 bases spanning the gap. Germline V CDR1 and CDR2: MGHRA, YSYEKL. The CDR3 is made up of 17 amino acids. CDR3 residues: CASSQDRSRDNTGELFF. The CDR3 DNA reads as TGCGCCAGCAGCCAAGATAGATCCAGGGATAACACCGGGGAGCTGTTTTTT.

The chain recombines TRBV19 with TRBJ1-5, with 9 bases aligning to TRBD1. The germline V gene encodes CDR1 LNHDA and CDR2 SQIVND (reference sequence). The ends lost 6 bases at V and 4 bases at J; junction bases unmatched: 1. The CDR3 has 13 amino acids. The CDR3 spells CASRGTGNQPQHF. CDR3 nucleotides: TGTGCCAGTAGAGGGACAGGGAATCAGCCCCAGCATTTT.

The rearrangement links TRBV12-3 or TRBV12-4 to TRBJ1-2; TRBD1 matches at 9 bases. This CDR3 comprises 13 residues. J was trimmed by 8 bases and V by 3 bases; bases with no gene match: 4. As DNA, the CDR3 is TGTGCCAGCAGTTTTCGACAGGGGGACGGCTACACCTTC. Translation gives CASSFRQGDGYTF.

V and J are TRBV14 and TRBJ2-5; tentatively, D is TRBD2 (6 bases). The CDR3 loop spans 14 amino acids. V shed 4 bases and J shed 5 bases, with 14 bases lying between them. Germline CDR1 is SGHDN and CDR2 is FVKESK. The CDR3 DNA sequence: TGTGCCAGCAGCCCTTCGGGACTTTCCGAGACCCAGTACTTC. Amino acids: CASSPSGLSETQYF.

This clonotype was counted between two and nine times. The CDR3 nucleotides read TGTGCCAGCAGTGAAAGAAGAGTAGCTAACTATGGCTACACCTTC. This sequence encodes CASSERRVANYGYTF. The chain links TRBV2 to TRBJ1-2; D unclear. The CDR3 sequence is 15 residues long. The germline CDR1 and CDR2 sequences are SNHLY and FYNNEI. Trimming left V 2 bases short and J 0 bases short, with 10 bases between. The whole variable domain, remainder taken from reference TRBV2 and TRBJ1-2, is EPEVTQTPSHQVTQMGQEVILRCVPISNHLYFYWYRQILGQKVEFLVSFYNNEISEKSEIFDDQFSVERPDGSNFTLKIRSTKLEDSAMYFCASSERRVANYGYTFGSGTRLTVV.